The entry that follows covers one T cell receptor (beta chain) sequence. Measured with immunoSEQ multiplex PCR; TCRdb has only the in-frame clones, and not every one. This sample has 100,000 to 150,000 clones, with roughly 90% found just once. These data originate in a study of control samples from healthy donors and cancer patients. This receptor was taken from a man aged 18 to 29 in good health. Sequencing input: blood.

CDR3 coding DNA: TGCAGCGCCACGAAGGGAAGCAGGTACAATGAGCAGTTCTTC. It codes for CSATKGSRYNEQFF. The V gene is TRBV29-1, the J gene TRBJ2-1; D unresolved. Germline V lookup: CDR1 SQVTM, CDR2 ANQGSEA. V dropped 7 bases and J dropped 4 bases, with 17 bases sitting between them. This CDR3 is built from 14 residues.